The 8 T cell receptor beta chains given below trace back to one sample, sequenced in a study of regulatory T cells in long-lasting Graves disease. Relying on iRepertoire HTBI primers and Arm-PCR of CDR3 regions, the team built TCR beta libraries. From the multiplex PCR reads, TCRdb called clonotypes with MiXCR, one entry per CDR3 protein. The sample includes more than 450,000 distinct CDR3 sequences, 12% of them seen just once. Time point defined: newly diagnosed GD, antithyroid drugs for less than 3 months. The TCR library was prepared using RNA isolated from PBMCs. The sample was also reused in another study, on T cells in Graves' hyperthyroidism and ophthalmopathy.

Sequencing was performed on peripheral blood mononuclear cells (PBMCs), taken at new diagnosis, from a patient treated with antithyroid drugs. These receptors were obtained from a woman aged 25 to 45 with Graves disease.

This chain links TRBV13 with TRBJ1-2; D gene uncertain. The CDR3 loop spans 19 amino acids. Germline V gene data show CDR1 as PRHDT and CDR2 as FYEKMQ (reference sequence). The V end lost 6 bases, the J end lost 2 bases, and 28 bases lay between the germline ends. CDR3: CASSHPILGPSPSNYGYTF. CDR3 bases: TGTGCCAGCAGTCACCCAATATTAGGGCCGTCCCCGTCAAACTATGGCTACACCTTC.

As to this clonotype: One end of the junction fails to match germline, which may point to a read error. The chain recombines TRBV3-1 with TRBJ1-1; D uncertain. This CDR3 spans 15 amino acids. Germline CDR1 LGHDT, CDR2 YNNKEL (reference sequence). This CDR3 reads CASSQEREGNTETFF. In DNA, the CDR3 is TGTGCCAGCAGCCAAGAAAGGGAAGGGAACACTGAAACTTTCTTT.

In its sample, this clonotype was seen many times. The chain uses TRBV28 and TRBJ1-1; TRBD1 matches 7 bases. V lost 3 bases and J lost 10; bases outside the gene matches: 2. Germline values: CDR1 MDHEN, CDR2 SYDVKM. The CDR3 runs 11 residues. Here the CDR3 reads CASSFGTVAFF. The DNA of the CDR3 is TGTGCCAGCAGTTTTGGGACAGTAGCTTTCTTT.

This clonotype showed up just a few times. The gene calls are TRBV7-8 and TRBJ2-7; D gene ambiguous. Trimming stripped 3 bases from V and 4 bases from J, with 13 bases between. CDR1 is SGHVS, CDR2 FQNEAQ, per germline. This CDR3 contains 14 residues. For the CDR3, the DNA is TGTGCCAGCAGCTTCGGTTTGGTCGGTTACGAGCAGTACTTC. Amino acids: CASSFGLVGYEQYF.

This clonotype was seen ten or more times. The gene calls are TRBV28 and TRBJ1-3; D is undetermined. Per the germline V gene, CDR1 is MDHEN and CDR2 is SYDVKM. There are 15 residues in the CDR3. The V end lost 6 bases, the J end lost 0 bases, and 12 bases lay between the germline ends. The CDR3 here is CASSDGSTSGNTIYF. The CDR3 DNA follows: TGTGCCAGCAGCGATGGCTCTACCTCTGGAAACACCATATATTTT.

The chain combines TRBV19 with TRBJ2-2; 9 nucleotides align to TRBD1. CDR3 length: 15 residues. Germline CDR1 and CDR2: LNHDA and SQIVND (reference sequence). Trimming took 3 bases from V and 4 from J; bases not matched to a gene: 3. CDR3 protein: CASSITGGGTGELFF. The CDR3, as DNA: TGTGCCAGTAGTATCACAGGGGGCGGCACCGGGGAGCTGTTTTTT. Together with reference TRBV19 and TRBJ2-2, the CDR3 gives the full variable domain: DGGITQSPKYLFRKEGQNVTLSCEQNLNHDAMYWYRQDPGQGLRLIYYSQIVNDFQKGDIAEGYSVSREKKESFPLTVTSAQKNPTAFYLCASSITGGGTGELFFGEGSRLTVL.

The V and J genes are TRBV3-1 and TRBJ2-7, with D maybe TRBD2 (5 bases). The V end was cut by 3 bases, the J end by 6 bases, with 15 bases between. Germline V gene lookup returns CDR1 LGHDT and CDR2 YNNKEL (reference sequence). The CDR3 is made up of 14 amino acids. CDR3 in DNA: TGTGCCAGCAGCCATCTCAGGCTAGAGGGCGAGCAGTACTTC. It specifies CASSHLRLEGEQYF.

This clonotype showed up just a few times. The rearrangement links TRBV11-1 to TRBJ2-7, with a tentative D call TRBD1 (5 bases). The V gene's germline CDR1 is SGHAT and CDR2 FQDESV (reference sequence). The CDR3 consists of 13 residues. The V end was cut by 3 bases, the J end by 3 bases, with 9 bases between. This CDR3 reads CASSFRGVYEQYF. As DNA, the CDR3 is TGTGCCAGCAGCTTTAGGGGCGTCTACGAGCAGTACTTC.